Each of the 28 T cell receptor beta chains below was sequenced from the same sample in a study of Ad26.COV2.S vaccination and SARS-CoV-2 variants. The table came from immunoSEQ multiplex PCR; TCRdb's copy has only in-frame clones and leaves some out. This sample yields under 300,000 clones, of which approximately 90% are seen a single time; less than 3% belongs to the top ten. Treatment meaning: about 20 received Ad26.COV2.S at low or high dose, single or two shots; about 5 received placebo; per-sample allocation not given. Samples were taken on day 63 after the first vaccine or placebo injection. The specimen was peripheral blood, collected in a trial of Ad26.COV2.S vaccine versus placebo. All receptors come from a person between 18 and 65 years old who received the Ad26.COV2.S COVID-19 vaccine or a placebo.

The V gene is TRBV11-2, the J gene TRBJ2-1, with 8 bases that match TRBD1. Germline lookup yields CDR1 SGHAT and CDR2 FQNNGV. The CDR3 has 12 amino acids. The ends lost 5 bases at V and 12 bases at J; junction bases unmatched: 6. The CDR3 DNA sequence: TGTGCCAGCAGCCTGGACAGGGTTATGCAGTTCTTC. It encodes CASSLDRVMQFF. Filled out from reference TRBV11-2 and TRBJ2-1, the complete variable domain reads EAGVAQSPRYKIIEKRQSVAFWCNPISGHATLYWYQQILGQGPKLLIQFQNNGVVDDSQLPKDRFSAERLKGVDSTLKIQPAKLEDSAVYLCASSLDRVMQFFGPGTRLTVL.

CDR3 nucleotide sequence: TGTGCCACCAGAAGTAATCAATTGGGGTCAGCTAACTATGGCTACACCTTC. Encoded protein: CATRSNQLGSANYGYTF. The chain joins TRBV15 to TRBJ1-2; D not resolved. Germline-derived CDR1 and CDR2 are LNHNV and YYDKDF (reference sequence). Trimming removed 6 bases at V and 0 bases at J, with 20 bases between. The CDR3 spans 17 residues.

V gene TRBV6-2 or TRBV6-3 combines with J gene TRBJ2-5; D is uncertain. Trimming shortened V by 5 bases and J by 1 base, and 14 bases separated the two germline ends. The CDR3 is 15 amino acids. Germline CDR1 is MNHEY and CDR2 is SVGEGT. Written as DNA, the CDR3 is TGTGCCAGCAGTCAATTAGGACCTTTCCAAGAGACCCAGTACTTC. Its protein is CASSQLGPFQETQYF.

The genes are TRBV19 and TRBJ1-2, with D perhaps matching TRBD1 (5 bases). There are 14 residues in the CDR3. Germline CDR1 is LNHDA and CDR2 is SQIVND (reference sequence). Trimming removed 5 bases at V and 4 bases at J, with 14 bases between. The CDR3 nucleotides are TGTGCCAGTAGTGCAGGCAGACAGCCCTATGGCTACACCTTC. This translates into CASSAGRQPYGYTF.

The chain recombines TRBV7-9 with TRBJ2-5, with 7 bases fitting TRBD1. The CDR3 is made up of 14 amino acids. V was pared by 2 bases and J by 5 bases, with 5 bases of the junction left unmatched. Germline CDR1 SEHNR, CDR2 FQNEAQ (reference sequence). CDR3 residues: CASSLKGAGETQYF. In DNA, the CDR3 is TGTGCCAGCAGCTTAAAGGGGGCTGGGGAGACCCAGTACTTC.

The V call is TRBV7-2, the J call TRBJ2-4; D uncertain. V was clipped by 1 base and J by 0 bases, with 13 bases between them. Germline V lookup: CDR1 SGHTA, CDR2 FQGNSA. This CDR3 contains 17 residues. As DNA, the CDR3 is TGTGCCAGCAGCTTAGTCCTGACTGGGGTAGCCAAAAACATTCAGTACTTC. Translating it yields CASSLVLTGVAKNIQYF.

In nucleotides, the CDR3 is TGTGCCAGCAAGGCGGGGATAGAGAACACTGAAGCTTTCTTT. Amino acids: CASKAGIENTEAFF. The chain uses TRBV2 and TRBJ1-1; D not certain. CDR1 is SNHLY, CDR2 FYNNEI, per germline. This CDR3 comprises 14 residues. V dropped 7 bases and J dropped 1 base, with 13 bases sitting between them. The full variable domain, completed using reference TRBV2 and TRBJ1-1, is EPEVTQTPSHQVTQMGQEVILRCVPISNHLYFYWYRQILGQKVEFLVSFYNNEISEKSEIFDDQFSVERPDGSNFTLKIRSTKLEDSAMYFCASKAGIENTEAFFGQGTRLTVV.

The rearrangement links TRBV6-5 to TRBJ2-7; no reliable D call. Germline values: CDR1 MNHEY, CDR2 SVGAGI. The CDR3 consists of 15 residues. Trimming shortened V by 3 bases and J by 1 base, and 13 bases separated the two germline ends. CDR3 amino acids: CASSYARSSSYEQYF. CDR3 DNA: TGTGCCAGCAGTTATGCCCGTTCAAGTTCCTACGAGCAGTACTTC.

The chain joins TRBV6-2 or TRBV6-3 to TRBJ2-1; TRBD2 matches at 8 bases. The CDR3 runs 15 residues. Trimming removed 6 bases from V and 2 bases from J; junction bases left unmatched: 6. Germline assignment: CDR1 MNHEY and CDR2 SVGEGT. The CDR3 sequence is CASSRTSGAYNEQFF. The CDR3 DNA reads TGTGCCAGCAGCCGCACTAGCGGCGCCTACAATGAGCAGTTCTTC.

The J gene is TRBJ1-3, the V gene TRBV9; tentative D call: TRBD1 (5 bases). The CDR3 has 15 residues. Germline lookup yields CDR1 SGDLS and CDR2 YYNGEE. V was shortened by 4 bases and J by 0 bases, with 11 bases between the two germline ends. The CDR3 reads CASSPVGGSGNTIYF. The CDR3 nucleotides are TGTGCCAGCAGCCCAGTGGGGGGCTCTGGAAACACCATATATTTT.

V gene TRBV6-2 or TRBV6-3 combines with J gene TRBJ2-7; 11 bases are shared with TRBD2. Germline CDR1 is MNHEY and CDR2 is SVGEGT. This CDR3 has 15 residues. With 3 bases clipped from V and 4 bases from J, the junction kept 5 bases outside the gene matches. Written as DNA, the CDR3 is TGTGCCAGCAGTTATACTAGCGGGAGAAGTTACGAGCAGTACGTC. It encodes CASSYTSGRSYEQYV.

The rearrangement uses TRBV5-1 and TRBJ2-2, with D perhaps given as TRBD1 or TRBD2 (6 bases each). CDR3 length equals 15 residues. Germline values: CDR1 SGHRS, CDR2 YFSETQ. V lost 4 bases and J lost 3, with 13 bases in between. The CDR3 DNA reads TGCGCCAGCAGCATACGGGGGCTGGACACCGGGGAGCTGTTTTTT. Protein product: CASSIRGLDTGELFF.

In DNA form, the CDR3 reads TGTGCCATCAGTGAGTCGATTAGCGGGAGTTACCAGTACTTC. This translates into CAISESISGSYQYF. The genes are TRBV10-3 and TRBJ2-5, with 9 bases lining up with TRBD2. The CDR3 length is 14 residues. V shed 0 bases and J 10 bases; nucleotides not matched to a gene: 6. Germline V gene data show CDR1 as ENHRY and CDR2 as SYGVKD.

The J gene is TRBJ2-1, the V gene TRBV27; 11 bases map to TRBD2. V shed 5 bases and J 9 bases; nucleotides not matched to a gene: 12. CDR3 length equals 16 residues. CDR1 MNHEY and CDR2 SMNVEV come from the germline V gene (reference sequence). The CDR3 sequence is CASSLLRSGGAVEQFF. DNA of the CDR3: TGTGCCAGCAGTCTCCTACGTAGCGGGGGGGCCGTTGAGCAGTTCTTC.

The chain uses TRBV6-5 and TRBJ1-3, with a possible D match to TRBD1 (5 bases). Germline CDR1 and CDR2: MNHEY and SVGAGI. This CDR3 contains 13 residues. The V end lost 8 bases, the J end lost 3 bases, and 11 bases lay between the germline ends. The CDR3 region is CASRGIYGNTIYF. CDR3 nucleotide sequence: TGTGCCAGCCGGGGGATCTATGGAAACACCATATATTTT.

The chain links TRBV29-1 to TRBJ2-7; no reliable D call. Trimming cost V 5 bases and J 6 bases, with 17 bases left between them. Germline CDR1 and CDR2: SQVTM and ANQGSEA. The CDR3 is 13 residues long. The CDR3 loop reads CSVPGPPCIEQYV. The CDR3 bases are TGCAGCGTTCCCGGGCCCCCCTGTATCGAGCAGTACGTC.

This clone is a singleton in its sample. This chain joins TRBV14 and TRBJ1-4; tentative D call: TRBD1 (6 bases). Deletions cut 2 bases from V and 7 bases from J, with 14 bases between. The CDR3 length is 15 residues. Germline values: CDR1 SGHDN, CDR2 FVKESK. Here the CDR3 reads CASSQQGTGREKLFF. The CDR3, as DNA: TGTGCCAGCAGCCAACAGGGGACCGGACGTGAAAAACTGTTTTTT.

The J gene is TRBJ1-3, the V gene TRBV11-2; the D is unclear. The CDR3 runs to 13 residues. V lost 2 bases to trimming and J lost 4 bases, with 6 bases between them. Germline lookup yields CDR1 SGHAT and CDR2 FQNNGV. The CDR3 nucleotides read TGTGCCAGCAGCTTACCCGGCGGAAACACCATATATTTT. Protein: CASSLPGGNTIYF. Based on the CDR3 plus reference TRBV11-2 and TRBJ1-3, the full variable domain is EAGVAQSPRYKIIEKRQSVAFWCNPISGHATLYWYQQILGQGPKLLIQFQNNGVVDDSQLPKDRFSAERLKGVDSTLKIQPAKLEDSAVYLCASSLPGGNTIYFGEGSWLTVV.

The J gene is TRBJ2-1, the V gene TRBV11-3; 9 bases match TRBD2. From germline, CDR1 is SGHNT and CDR2 YENEEA. With V trimmed by 0 bases and J by 6 bases, 9 bases remained unmatched. The CDR3 is made up of 17 amino acids. CDR3 in amino acids: CASSLDLTRGGANEQFF. The CDR3, as DNA: TGTGCCAGCAGCTTAGATCTTACTCGCGGGGGGGCCAATGAGCAGTTCTTC.

The gene calls are TRBV2 and TRBJ2-1, with D possibly matching TRBD2 (5 bases). CDR1 is SNHLY, CDR2 FYNNEI, per germline. Trimming stripped 4 bases from V and 0 bases from J, with 13 bases between. The CDR3 is 16 residues long. CDR3 amino acids: CASSGLRGSSYNEQFF. The CDR3 bases are TGTGCCAGCAGTGGTTTACGGGGTAGCTCCTACAATGAGCAGTTCTTC.

The chain links TRBV4-3 to TRBJ2-4; tentatively, D is TRBD2 (6 bases). The V end was cut by 8 bases, the J end by 0 bases, with 14 bases between. The CDR3 has 15 residues. Germline V CDR1 and CDR2: LGHNA, YSLEER. DNA of the CDR3: TGCGCCAGCTCTCGACTAGGCGCAGCCAAAAACATTCAGTACTTC. This encodes CASSRLGAAKNIQYF.

This clone was detected only a few times. V is TRBV3-1 (or the pseudogene TRBV3-2) and J is TRBJ1-2; D is ambiguous. The CDR3 covers 14 residues. V was pared by 4 bases and J by 3 bases, with 12 bases between. Germline V lookup: CDR1 LGHDT, CDR2 YNNKEL (reference sequence). In DNA form, the CDR3 reads TGTGCCAGCAGCCCCGGACCTTCAGACTATGGCTACACCTTC. This translates into CASSPGPSDYGYTF.

The V call is TRBV6-2 or TRBV6-3, the J call TRBJ2-2; weak D call: TRBD1 (5 bases). Trimming shortened V by 5 bases and J by 1 base, and 14 bases separated the two germline ends. Germline lookup yields CDR1 MNHEY and CDR2 SVGEGT. CDR3 size: 16 residues. The CDR3 bases are TGTGCCAGCAGTACCTTAAGACAGATGAACACCGGGGAGCTGTTTTTT. Translation: CASSTLRQMNTGELFF.

This chain links TRBV5-4 with TRBJ2-3; D gene uncertain. Germline CDR1 and CDR2: SGHNT and YYREEE (reference sequence). This CDR3 has 13 amino acids. The V end lost 4 bases, the J end lost 3 bases, and 9 bases lay between the germline ends. The CDR3 loop is CASSPTGTDTQYF. The CDR3 region has the DNA TGTGCCAGCAGCCCGACCGGGACAGATACGCAGTATTTT.

The genes are TRBV24-1 and TRBJ1-4; tentative D call: TRBD1 (5 bases). Germline assignment: CDR1 KGHDR and CDR2 SFDVKD. The V and J ends lost 4 bases and 8 bases respectively, with 10 bases between them. The CDR3 contains 13 residues. Here the CDR3 reads CATSDPAGEKLFF. The DNA of the CDR3 is TGTGCCACCAGTGACCCCGCAGGGGAAAAACTGTTTTTT.

The V and J genes are TRBV5-4 and TRBJ2-1; 7 bases match TRBD2. The CDR3 has 14 residues. Germline assignment: CDR1 SGHNT and CDR2 YYREEE (reference sequence). J lost 12 bases, V lost 0 bases, and 9 bases had no gene match. The CDR3 protein is CASSLVATSSVQFF. CDR3 sequence (DNA): TGTGCCAGCAGCTTGGTGGCGACTAGCAGCGTGCAGTTCTTC.

The chain uses TRBV10-1 and TRBJ2-2; D is perhaps TRBD1 (6 bases). The CDR3 has 16 amino acids. Looked up from germline, CDR1 is WNHNN and CDR2 is SYGVQD (reference sequence). Trimming shortened V by 6 bases and J by 2 bases, and 16 bases separated the two germline ends. This CDR3 reads CASSGDTRANTGELFF. The DNA of the CDR3 is TGCGCCAGCAGCGGGGACACCCGAGCTAACACCGGGGAGCTGTTTTTT.

The chain joins TRBV19 to TRBJ1-4; unclear D gene. Germline assignment: CDR1 LNHDA and CDR2 SQIVND (reference sequence). This CDR3 region has 14 residues. Trimming took off 3 bases at V and 5 bases at J, with 10 bases between the two ends. The CDR3 DNA follows: TGTGCCAGTAGTATCACCAGAATAAATGAAAAACTGTTTTTT. Its protein is CASSITRINEKLFF.